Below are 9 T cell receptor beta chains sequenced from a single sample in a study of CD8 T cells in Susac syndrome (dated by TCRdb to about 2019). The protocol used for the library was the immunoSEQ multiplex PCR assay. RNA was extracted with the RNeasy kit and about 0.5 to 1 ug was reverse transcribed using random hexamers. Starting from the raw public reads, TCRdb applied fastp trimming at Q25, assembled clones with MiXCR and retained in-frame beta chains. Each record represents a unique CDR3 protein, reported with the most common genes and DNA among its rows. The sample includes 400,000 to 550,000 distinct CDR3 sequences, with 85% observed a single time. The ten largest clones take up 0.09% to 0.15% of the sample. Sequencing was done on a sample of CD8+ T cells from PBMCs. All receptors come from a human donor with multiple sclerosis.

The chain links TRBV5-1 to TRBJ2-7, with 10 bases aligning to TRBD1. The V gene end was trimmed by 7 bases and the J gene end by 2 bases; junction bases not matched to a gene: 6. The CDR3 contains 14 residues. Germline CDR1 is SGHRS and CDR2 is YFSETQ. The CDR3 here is CASAPGTGAYEQYF. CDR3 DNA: TGCGCCAGCGCACCCGGGACAGGGGCCTACGAGCAGTACTTC.

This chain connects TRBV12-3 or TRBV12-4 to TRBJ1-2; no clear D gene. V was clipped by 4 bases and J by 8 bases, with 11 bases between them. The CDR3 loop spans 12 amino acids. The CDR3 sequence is CASSSGSGGYTF. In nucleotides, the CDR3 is TGTGCCAGCAGTTCCGGGTCCGGAGGCTACACCTTC.

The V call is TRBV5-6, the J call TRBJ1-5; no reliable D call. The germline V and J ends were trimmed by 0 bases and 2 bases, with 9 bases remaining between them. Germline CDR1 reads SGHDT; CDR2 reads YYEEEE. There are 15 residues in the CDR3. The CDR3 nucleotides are TGTGCCAGCAGCTTGGCCACGGCAGGCAATCAGCCCCAGCATTTT. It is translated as CASSLATAGNQPQHF.

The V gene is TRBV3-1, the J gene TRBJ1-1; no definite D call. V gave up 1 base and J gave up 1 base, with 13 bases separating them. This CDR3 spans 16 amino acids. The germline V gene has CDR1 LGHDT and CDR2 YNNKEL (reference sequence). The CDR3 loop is CASSQGRLGWNTEAFF. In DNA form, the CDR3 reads TGTGCCAGCAGCCAAGGGCGGTTGGGGTGGAACACTGAAGCTTTCTTT.

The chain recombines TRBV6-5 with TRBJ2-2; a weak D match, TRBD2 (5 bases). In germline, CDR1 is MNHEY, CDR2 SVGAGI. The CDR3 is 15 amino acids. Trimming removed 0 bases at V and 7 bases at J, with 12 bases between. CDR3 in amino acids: CASSYSSLAYGELFF. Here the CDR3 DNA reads TGTGCCAGCAGTTACTCCTCGCTAGCCTACGGGGAGCTGTTTTTT.

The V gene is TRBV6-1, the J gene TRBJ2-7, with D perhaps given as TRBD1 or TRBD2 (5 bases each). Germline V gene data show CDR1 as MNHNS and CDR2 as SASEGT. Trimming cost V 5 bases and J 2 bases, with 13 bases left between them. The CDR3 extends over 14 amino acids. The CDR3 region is CASSPRDGAYEQYF. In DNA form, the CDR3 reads TGTGCCAGCAGTCCCCGGGACGGAGCCTACGAGCAGTACTTC.

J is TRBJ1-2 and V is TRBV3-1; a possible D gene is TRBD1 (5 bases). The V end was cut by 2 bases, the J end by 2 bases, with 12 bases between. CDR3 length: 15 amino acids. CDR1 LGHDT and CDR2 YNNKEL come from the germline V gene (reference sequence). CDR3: CASSQPGRSNYGYTF. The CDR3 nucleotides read TGTGCCAGCAGCCAACCGGGGCGATCGAACTATGGCTACACCTTC. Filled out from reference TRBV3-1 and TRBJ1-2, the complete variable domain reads DTAVSQTPKYLVTQMGNDKSIKCEQNLGHDTMYWYKQDSKKFLKIMFSYNNKELIINETVPNRFSPKSPDKAHLNLHINSLELGDSAVYFCASSQPGRSNYGYTFGSGTRLTVV.

Here the CDR3 reads CAISDMGQGMGGYTF. The CDR3 region has the DNA TGTGCCATCAGTGATATGGGACAGGGGATGGGTGGCTACACCTTC. V usage is TRBV10-3 and J usage is TRBJ1-2, with 10 bases lining up with TRBD1. CDR1 ENHRY and CDR2 SYGVKD come from the germline V gene. The CDR3 is 15 amino acids. The ends lost 3 bases at V and 7 bases at J; junction bases unmatched: 8.

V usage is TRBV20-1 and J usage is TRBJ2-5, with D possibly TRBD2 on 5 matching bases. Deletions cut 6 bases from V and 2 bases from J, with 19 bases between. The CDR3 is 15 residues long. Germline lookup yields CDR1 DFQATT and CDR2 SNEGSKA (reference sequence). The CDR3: CSAIPLVGPQETQYF. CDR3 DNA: TGCAGTGCCATCCCACTAGTGGGTCCTCAAGAGACCCAGTACTTC.